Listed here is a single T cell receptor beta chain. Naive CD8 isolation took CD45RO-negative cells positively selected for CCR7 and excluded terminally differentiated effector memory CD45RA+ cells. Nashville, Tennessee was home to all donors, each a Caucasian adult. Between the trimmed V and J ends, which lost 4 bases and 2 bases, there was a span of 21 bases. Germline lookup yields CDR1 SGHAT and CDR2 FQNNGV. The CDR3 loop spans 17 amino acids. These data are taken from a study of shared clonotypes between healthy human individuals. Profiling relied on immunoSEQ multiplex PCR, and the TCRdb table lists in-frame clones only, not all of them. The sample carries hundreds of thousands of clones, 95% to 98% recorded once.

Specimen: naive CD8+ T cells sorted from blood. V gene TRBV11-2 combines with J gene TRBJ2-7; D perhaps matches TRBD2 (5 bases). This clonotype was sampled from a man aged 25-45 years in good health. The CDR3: CASSYLRVRRLPYEQYF. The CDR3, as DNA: TGTGCCAGCAGCTACCTGCGGGTCAGGCGCCTTCCCTACGAGCAGTACTTC.